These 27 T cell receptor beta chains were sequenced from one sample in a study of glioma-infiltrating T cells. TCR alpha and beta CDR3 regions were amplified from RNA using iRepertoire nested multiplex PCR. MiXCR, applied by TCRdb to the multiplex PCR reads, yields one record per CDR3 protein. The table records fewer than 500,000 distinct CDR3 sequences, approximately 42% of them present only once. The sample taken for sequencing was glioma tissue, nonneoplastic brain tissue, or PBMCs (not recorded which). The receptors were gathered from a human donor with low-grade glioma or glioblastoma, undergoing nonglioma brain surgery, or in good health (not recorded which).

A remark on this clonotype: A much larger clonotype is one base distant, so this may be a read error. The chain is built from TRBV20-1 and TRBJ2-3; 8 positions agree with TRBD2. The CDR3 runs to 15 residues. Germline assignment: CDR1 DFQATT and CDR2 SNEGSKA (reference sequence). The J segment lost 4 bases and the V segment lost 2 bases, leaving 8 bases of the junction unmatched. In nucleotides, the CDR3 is TGCAGTGCTAGAACAGAAGCGGGAGTTCCAGATACGCAGTATTTT. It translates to CSARTEAGVPDTQYF.

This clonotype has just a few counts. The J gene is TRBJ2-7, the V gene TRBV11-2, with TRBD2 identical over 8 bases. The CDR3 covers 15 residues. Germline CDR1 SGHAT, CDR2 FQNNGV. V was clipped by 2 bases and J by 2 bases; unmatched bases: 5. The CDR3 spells CASSLRTGGAYEQYF. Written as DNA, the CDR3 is TGTGCCAGCAGCTTACGTACGGGAGGGGCCTACGAGCAGTACTTC.

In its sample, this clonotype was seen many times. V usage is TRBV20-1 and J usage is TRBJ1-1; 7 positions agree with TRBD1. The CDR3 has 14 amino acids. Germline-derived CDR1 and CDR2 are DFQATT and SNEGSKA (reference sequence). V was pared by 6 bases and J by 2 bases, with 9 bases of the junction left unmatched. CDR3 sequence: CSAVDRVGNTEAFF. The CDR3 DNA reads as TGCAGTGCCGTAGACAGGGTGGGAAACACTGAAGCTTTCTTT.

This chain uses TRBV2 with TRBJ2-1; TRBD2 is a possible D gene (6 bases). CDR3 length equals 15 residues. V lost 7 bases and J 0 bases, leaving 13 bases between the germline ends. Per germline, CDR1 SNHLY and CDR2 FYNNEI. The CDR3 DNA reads TGTGCCAGCACAGTCCGGGGGAGCTCCTACAATGAGCAGTTCTTC. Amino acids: CASTVRGSSYNEQFF.

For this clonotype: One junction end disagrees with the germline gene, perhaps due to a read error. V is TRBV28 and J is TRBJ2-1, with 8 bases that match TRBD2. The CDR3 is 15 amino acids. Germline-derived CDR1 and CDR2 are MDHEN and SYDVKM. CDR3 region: CASSLSGSSYKEQFF. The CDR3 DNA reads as TGTGCCAGCAGCCTAAGCGGGAGCTCCTACAAAGAGCAGTTCTTC.

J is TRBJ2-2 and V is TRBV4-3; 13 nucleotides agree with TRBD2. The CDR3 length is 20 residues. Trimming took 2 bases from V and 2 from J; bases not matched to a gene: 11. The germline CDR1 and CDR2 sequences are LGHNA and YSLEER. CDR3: CASSQILGLAGNLNTGELFF. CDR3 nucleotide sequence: TGCGCCAGCAGCCAAATCTTGGGACTAGCGGGAAACTTAAACACCGGGGAGCTGTTTTTT.

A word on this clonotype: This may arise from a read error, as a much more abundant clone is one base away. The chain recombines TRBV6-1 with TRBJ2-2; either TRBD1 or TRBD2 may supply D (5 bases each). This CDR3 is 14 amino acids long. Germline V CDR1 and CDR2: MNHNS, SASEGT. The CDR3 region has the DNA TGTGCCAGCAGTGTCCGGAAGGACACCGGGGAGCTGTCTTTT. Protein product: CASSVRKDTGELSF.

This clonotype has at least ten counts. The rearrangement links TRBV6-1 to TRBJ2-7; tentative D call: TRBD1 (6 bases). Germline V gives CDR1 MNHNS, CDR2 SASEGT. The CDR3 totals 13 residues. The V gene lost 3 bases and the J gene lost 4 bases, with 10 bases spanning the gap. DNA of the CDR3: TGTGCCAGCAGTGACAGGGGCCGGTACGAGCAGTACTTC. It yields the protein CASSDRGRYEQYF.

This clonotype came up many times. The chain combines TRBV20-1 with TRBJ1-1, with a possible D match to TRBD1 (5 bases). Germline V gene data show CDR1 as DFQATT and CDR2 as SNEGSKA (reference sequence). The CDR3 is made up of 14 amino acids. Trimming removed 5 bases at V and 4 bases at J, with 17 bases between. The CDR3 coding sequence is TGCAGTGCTGGGGGACGGGGAACGGGCACTGAAGCTTTCTTT. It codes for CSAGGRGTGTEAFF.

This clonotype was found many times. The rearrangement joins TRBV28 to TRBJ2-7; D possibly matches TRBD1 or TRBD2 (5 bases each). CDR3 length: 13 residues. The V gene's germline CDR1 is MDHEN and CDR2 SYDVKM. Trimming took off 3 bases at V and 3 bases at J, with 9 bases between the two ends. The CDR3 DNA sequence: TGTGCCAGCAGTTTGGTGGGGGACTACGAGCAGTACTTC. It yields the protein CASSLVGDYEQYF.

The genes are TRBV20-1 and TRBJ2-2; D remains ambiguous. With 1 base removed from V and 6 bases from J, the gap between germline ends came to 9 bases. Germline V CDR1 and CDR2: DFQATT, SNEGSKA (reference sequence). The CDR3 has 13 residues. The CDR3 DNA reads TGCAGTGCTAGAGCCCCCCTAGCCGGGGAGCTGTTTTTT. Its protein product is CSARAPLAGELFF.

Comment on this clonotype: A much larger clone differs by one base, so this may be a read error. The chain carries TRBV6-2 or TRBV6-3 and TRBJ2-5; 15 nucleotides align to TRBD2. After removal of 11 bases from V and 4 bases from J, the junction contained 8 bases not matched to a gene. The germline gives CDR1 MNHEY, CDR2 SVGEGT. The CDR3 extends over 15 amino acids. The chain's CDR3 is CAGIPGLAGGETQYF. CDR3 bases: TGTGCCGGCATTCCGGGACTAGCGGGAGGAGAGACCCAGTACTTC.

The CDR3 protein is CASILRELEETQYF. CDR3 DNA: TGTGCCAGCATATTACGGGAGCTGGAAGAGACCCAGTACTTC. V usage is TRBV2 and J usage is TRBJ2-5, with D possibly matching TRBD2 (6 bases). The V end lost 7 bases, the J end lost 3 bases, and 15 bases lay between the germline ends. The CDR3 contains 14 residues. Germline CDR1 and CDR2: SNHLY and FYNNEI.

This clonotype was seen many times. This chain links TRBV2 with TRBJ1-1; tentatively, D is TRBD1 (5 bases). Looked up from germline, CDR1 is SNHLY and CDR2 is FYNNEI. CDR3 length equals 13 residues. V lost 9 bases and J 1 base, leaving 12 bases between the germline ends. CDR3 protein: CASGGVANTEAFF. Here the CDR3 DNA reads TGTGCCAGTGGGGGTGTAGCGAACACTGAAGCTTTCTTT.

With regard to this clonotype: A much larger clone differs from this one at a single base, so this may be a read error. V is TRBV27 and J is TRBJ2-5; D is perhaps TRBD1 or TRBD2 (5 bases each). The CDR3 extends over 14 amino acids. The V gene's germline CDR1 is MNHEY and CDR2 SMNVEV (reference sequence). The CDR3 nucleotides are TGTGCCAGCAGTCTATGGGGGTCACAAGAGACCAAGTACTTC. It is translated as CASSLWGSQETKYF.

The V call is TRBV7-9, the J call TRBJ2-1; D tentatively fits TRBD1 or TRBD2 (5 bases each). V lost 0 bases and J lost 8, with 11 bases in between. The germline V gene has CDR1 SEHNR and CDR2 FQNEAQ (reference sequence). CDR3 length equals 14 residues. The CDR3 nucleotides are TGTGCCAGCAGCTTAGCGCTTATGGGGGATGAGCAGTTCTTC. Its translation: CASSLALMGDEQFF.

The CDR3 region is CASSPPGKGNEQYF. DNA for the CDR3: TGTGCCAGCTCACCACCGGGTAAGGGGAACGAGCAGTACTTC. This chain joins TRBV18 and TRBJ2-7; maybe TRBD1 (5 bases). Germline V lookup: CDR1 KGHSH, CDR2 LQKENI. V was shortened by 0 bases and J by 5 bases, with 11 bases between the two germline ends. The CDR3 spans 14 residues.

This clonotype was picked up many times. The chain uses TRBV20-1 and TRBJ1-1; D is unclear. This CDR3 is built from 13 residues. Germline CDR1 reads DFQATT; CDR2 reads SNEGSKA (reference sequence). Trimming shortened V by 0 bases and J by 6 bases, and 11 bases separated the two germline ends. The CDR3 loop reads CSARDGGIAEAFF. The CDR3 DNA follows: TGCAGTGCTAGAGATGGAGGGATCGCTGAAGCTTTCTTT.

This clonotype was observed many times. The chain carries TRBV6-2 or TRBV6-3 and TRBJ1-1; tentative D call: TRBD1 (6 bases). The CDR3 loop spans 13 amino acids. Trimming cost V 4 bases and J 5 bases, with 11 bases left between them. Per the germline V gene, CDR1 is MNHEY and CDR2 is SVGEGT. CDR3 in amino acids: CASSSIRGTEAFF. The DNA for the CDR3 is TGTGCCAGCAGTTCGATAAGGGGGACTGAAGCTTTCTTT.

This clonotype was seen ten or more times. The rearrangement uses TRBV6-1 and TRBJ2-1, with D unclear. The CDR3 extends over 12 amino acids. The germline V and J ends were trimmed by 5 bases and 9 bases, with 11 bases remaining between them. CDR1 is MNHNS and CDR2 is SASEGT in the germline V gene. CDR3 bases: TGTGCCAGCAGTCCCGGTGTCGGTGAGCAGTTCTTC. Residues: CASSPGVGEQFF.

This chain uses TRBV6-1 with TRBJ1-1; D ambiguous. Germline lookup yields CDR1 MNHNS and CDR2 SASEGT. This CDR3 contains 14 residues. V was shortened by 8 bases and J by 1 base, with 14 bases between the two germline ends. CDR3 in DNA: TGTGCCAGCTCCCCGACACCTTCGAACACTGAAGCTTTCTTT. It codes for CASSPTPSNTEAFF.

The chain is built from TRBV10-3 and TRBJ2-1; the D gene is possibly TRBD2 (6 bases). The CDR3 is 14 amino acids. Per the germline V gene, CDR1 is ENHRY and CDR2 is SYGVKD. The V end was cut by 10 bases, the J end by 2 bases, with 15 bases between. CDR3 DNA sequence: TGTGCCACCCGGAGGGACCGAACCTACAATGAGCAGTTCTTC. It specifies CATRRDRTYNEQFF.

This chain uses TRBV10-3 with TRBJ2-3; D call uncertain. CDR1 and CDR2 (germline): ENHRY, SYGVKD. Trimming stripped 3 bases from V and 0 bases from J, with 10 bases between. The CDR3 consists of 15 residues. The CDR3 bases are TGTGCCATCAGTGACTACAGAACTAGCACAGATACGCAGTATTTT. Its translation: CAISDYRTSTDTQYF.

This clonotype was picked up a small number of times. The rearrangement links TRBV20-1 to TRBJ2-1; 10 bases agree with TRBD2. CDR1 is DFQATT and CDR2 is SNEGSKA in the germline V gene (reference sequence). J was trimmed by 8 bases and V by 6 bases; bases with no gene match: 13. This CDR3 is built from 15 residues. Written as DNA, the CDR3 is TGCAGTGCCCCGTCCTCAGCGGGAGGGCGAGATGAGCAGTTCTTC. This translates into CSAPSSAGGRDEQFF.

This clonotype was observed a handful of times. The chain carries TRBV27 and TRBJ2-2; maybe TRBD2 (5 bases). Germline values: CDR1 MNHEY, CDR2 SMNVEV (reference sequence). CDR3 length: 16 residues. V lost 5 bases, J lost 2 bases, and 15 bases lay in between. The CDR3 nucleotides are TGTGCCAGCAGTCTTATACCGGGGATAAACACCGGGGAGCTGTTTTTT. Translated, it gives CASSLIPGINTGELFF.

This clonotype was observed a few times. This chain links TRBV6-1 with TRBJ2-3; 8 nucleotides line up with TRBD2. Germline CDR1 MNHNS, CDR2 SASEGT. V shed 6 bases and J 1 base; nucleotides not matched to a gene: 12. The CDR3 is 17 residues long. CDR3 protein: CASSPGLAGVGTDTQYF. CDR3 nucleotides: TGTGCCAGCAGCCCCGGACTAGCTGGAGTCGGCACAGATACGCAGTATTTT.

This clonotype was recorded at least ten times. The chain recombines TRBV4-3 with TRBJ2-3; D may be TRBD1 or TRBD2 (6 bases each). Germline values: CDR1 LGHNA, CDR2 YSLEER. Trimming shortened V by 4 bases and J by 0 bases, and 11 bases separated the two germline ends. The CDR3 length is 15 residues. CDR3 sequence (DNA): TGCGCCAGCAGCCCAACAGGGAGGAGCACAGATACGCAGTATTTT. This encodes CASSPTGRSTDTQYF.